What follows are 27 T cell receptor beta chains derived from one specimen sequenced in a study of T cells in localized non-small cell lung cancer (dated by TCRdb to about 2020). Libraries were built with the immunoSEQ multiplex PCR assay. Here the immuneACCESS table is served through TCRdb, limited to in-frame sequences with V and J called. Missing clones are a known gap in these copies; in checked studies unresolved V genes cover under half, and the rest lacks a known reason. Recorded for this sample are under 95,000 clones; approximately 80% of them occurred a single time. Approximately 9.7% of the sample comes from the top ten. The sequencing here drew on peripheral blood, taken before any cancer treatment. The receptors come from a female donor of 60 years or more with stage I lung adenocarcinoma.

This clone was counted once. In the same sample, other DNA sequences code for this CDR3. V usage is TRBV6-5 and J usage is TRBJ2-2; D may be TRBD2 (5 bases). Trimming stripped 6 bases from V and 0 bases from J, with 5 bases between. Germline V CDR1 and CDR2: MNHEY, SVGAGI. This CDR3 comprises 13 residues. The CDR3 here is CASRTTNTGELFF. The CDR3 DNA sequence: TGTGCCAGCAGGACTACGAACACCGGGGAGCTGTTTTTT.

The chain combines TRBV9 with TRBJ1-3; D may be TRBD1 (5 bases). Germline-derived CDR1 and CDR2 are SGDLS and YYNGEE. There are 16 residues in the CDR3. The germline V and J ends were trimmed by 7 bases and 4 bases, with 21 bases remaining between them. Here the CDR3 reads CASGGYLDRSGNTIYF. CDR3 DNA sequence: TGTGCCAGCGGAGGCTATCTTGACAGATCCGGAAACACCATATATTTT.

The table lists this clone with a few counts. The chain joins TRBV6-1 to TRBJ2-2; 7 positions match TRBD1. Germline assignment: CDR1 MNHNS and CDR2 SASEGT. The trim removed 6 bases at V and 4 bases at J, leaving 5 bases unmatched. The CDR3 is 14 residues long. In DNA form, the CDR3 reads TGTGCCAGCAGGACAGGGCAAGGCACCGGGGAGCTGTTTTTT. This sequence encodes CASRTGQGTGELFF.

The gene calls are TRBV7-9 and TRBJ2-5, with D perhaps assigned TRBD1 or TRBD2 (6 bases each). The germline V and J ends were trimmed by 1 base and 4 bases, with 16 bases remaining between them. The CDR3 sequence is 16 residues long. Germline V lookup: CDR1 SEHNR, CDR2 FQNEAQ (reference sequence). The CDR3 DNA is TGTGCCAGCAGCTTAGAGGGGAACGGGGGCCGAGAGACCCAGTACTTC. It specifies CASSLEGNGGRETQYF. The variable domain in full, completed from reference TRBV7-9 and TRBJ2-5, reads DTGVSQNPRHKITKRGQNVTFRCDPISEHNRLYWYRQTLGQGPEFLTYFQNEAQLEKSRLLSDRFSAERPKGSFSTLEIQRTEQGDSAMYLCASSLEGNGGRETQYFGPGTRLLVL.

This clone was detected only once. The chain has TRBV7-2 and TRBJ2-7, with 14 positions matching TRBD2. Germline CDR1 is SGHTA and CDR2 is FQGNSA. The CDR3 runs 15 residues. V shed 5 bases and J 7 bases; nucleotides not matched to a gene: 7. The chain's CDR3 is CASSRGLAGDLEQYF. CDR3 in DNA: TGTGCCAGCAGCCGGGGACTAGCGGGGGACTTAGAGCAGTACTTC.

This chain connects TRBV5-1 to TRBJ2-1; 8 nucleotides line up with TRBD2. From germline, CDR1 is SGHRS and CDR2 YFSETQ. V gave up 4 bases and J gave up 7 bases; unmatched junction bases: 10. The CDR3 length is 15 residues. CDR3: CASSLSGVRKNEQFF. The CDR3 DNA follows: TGCGCCAGCAGCCTTAGCGGGGTGAGGAAGAATGAGCAGTTCTTC.

V is TRBV28 and J is TRBJ2-7, with TRBD1 identical over 9 bases. The trim removed 6 bases at V and 2 bases at J, leaving 8 bases unmatched. Looked up from germline, CDR1 is MDHEN and CDR2 is SYDVKM. This CDR3 has 15 residues. DNA for the CDR3: TGTGCCAGCAGACCCCGTAGGACAGGGGCCTACGAGCAGTACTTC. As protein: CASRPRRTGAYEQYF.

The chain recombines TRBV9 with TRBJ1-2; weak D call: TRBD1 (5 bases). With 4 bases removed from V and 0 bases from J, the gap between germline ends came to 16 bases. The length of the CDR3 is 16 residues. Germline V gives CDR1 SGDLS, CDR2 YYNGEE. CDR3 in amino acids: CASSPGPFLSNYGYTF. The CDR3 nucleotides are TGTGCCAGCAGCCCGGGGCCTTTTTTATCTAACTATGGCTACACCTTC.

The chain combines TRBV5-1 with TRBJ1-1, with D perhaps TRBD1 (5 bases). The CDR3 loop spans 14 amino acids. CDR1 and CDR2 (germline): SGHRS, YFSETQ. Trimming shortened V by 0 bases and J by 3 bases, and 9 bases separated the two germline ends. The chain's CDR3 is CASSLGQGYTEAFF. CDR3 bases: TGCGCCAGCAGCTTGGGGCAGGGTTACACTGAAGCTTTCTTT.

The chain recombines TRBV5-5 with TRBJ1-1; 9 bases match TRBD1. Germline V gene lookup returns CDR1 SGHKS and CDR2 YYEKEE (reference sequence). V trimming: 4 bases; J trimming: 5 bases; junction bases outside the gene matches: 6. This CDR3 comprises 14 residues. The CDR3 bases are TGTGCCAGCAGCCCAACAGGGGGCAGGACTGAAGCTTTCTTT. Protein sequence: CASSPTGGRTEAFF.

The chain uses TRBV7-9 and TRBJ2-7, with 11 bases matching TRBD1. Losses at the gene ends were 4 bases for V and 0 bases for J; bases not matched to a gene: 5. The CDR3 is 16 residues long. CDR1 is SEHNR and CDR2 is FQNEAQ in the germline V gene (reference sequence). Written as DNA, the CDR3 is TGTGCCAGCAGCTCCAGGACAGGGGGCGTCTCCTACGAGCAGTACTTC. The encoded protein is CASSSRTGGVSYEQYF.

This sequence joins TRBV7-2 and TRBJ1-4; D remains unclear. This CDR3 is built from 13 residues. V lost 2 bases, J lost 0 bases, and 1 base lay in between. The germline V gene encodes CDR1 SGHTA and CDR2 FQGNSA. CDR3 sequence: CASSLTTNEKLFF. The CDR3 nucleotides read TGTGCCAGCAGCTTAACAACTAATGAAAAACTGTTTTTT.

A few counts support this clone. This chain links TRBV28 with TRBJ1-3, with D possibly TRBD1 on 5 matching bases. Trimming stripped 2 bases from V and 3 bases from J, with 11 bases between. Germline V gene data show CDR1 as MDHEN and CDR2 as SYDVKM. The CDR3 loop spans 15 amino acids. CDR3 in amino acids: CASSLETAIGNTIYF. The CDR3 DNA sequence: TGTGCCAGCAGTTTAGAGACAGCGATTGGAAACACCATATATTTT. The full variable domain, rest sourced from reference TRBV28 and TRBJ1-3, is DVKVTQSSRYLVKRTGEKVFLECVQDMDHENMFWYRQDPGLGLRLIYFSYDVKMKEKGDIPEGYSVSREKKERFSLILESASTNQTSMYLCASSLETAIGNTIYFGEGSWLTVV.

V is TRBV6-6 and J is TRBJ1-2, with a weak D call TRBD1 (6 bases). Germline V gives CDR1 MNHNY, CDR2 SVGAGI (reference sequence). This CDR3 is 14 amino acids long. The ends were cut back, 8 bases at V and 5 bases at J, with 18 bases in the middle. The CDR3 region has the DNA TGTGCCAGCCGTGGGGGGGCCGGGAGTTATGGCTACACCTTC. Its protein is CASRGGAGSYGYTF.

The rearrangement joins TRBV7-9 to TRBJ2-3, with 10 bases aligning to TRBD2. Germline assignment: CDR1 SEHNR and CDR2 FQNEAQ (reference sequence). This CDR3 contains 13 residues. V dropped 8 bases and J dropped 6; count of bases not matched to a gene: 5. In DNA form, the CDR3 reads TGTGCCAGCCTCCTAGCGGGAGTTGATACGCAGTATTTT. Translation: CASLLAGVDTQYF.

This clone was found a few times. This chain connects TRBV9 to TRBJ1-2, with TRBD1 matching over 11 bases. This CDR3 comprises 15 residues. The V gene's germline CDR1 is SGDLS and CDR2 YYNGEE. V lost 2 bases to trimming and J lost 8 bases; unmatched junction nucleotides: 8. CDR3 DNA: TGTGCCAGCAGCGTGTCCGGGACAGGGGGAGCCGGCTACACCTTC. Translating it yields CASSVSGTGGAGYTF.

The V gene is TRBV5-4, the J gene TRBJ1-1; TRBD1 is a possible D gene (6 bases). The CDR3 sequence is 14 residues long. With 0 bases removed from V and 3 bases from J, the gap between germline ends came to 9 bases. CDR1 and CDR2 (germline): SGHNT, YYREEE (reference sequence). The DNA for the CDR3 is TGTGCCAGCAGCTTGGTGGCAGGGGACACTGAAGCTTTCTTT. As protein: CASSLVAGDTEAFF.

In its sample, this clone was seen many times. The chain links TRBV19 to TRBJ2-1; TRBD1 agrees at 7 bases. The CDR3 loop spans 14 amino acids. CDR1 is LNHDA and CDR2 is SQIVND in the germline V gene (reference sequence). V shed 5 bases, J shed 13 bases, and the junction held 14 bases outside the gene matches. CDR3 bases: TGTGCCAGTAGTTCCACCTCAACAGGGGTTGGCCAGTTCTTC. This translates into CASSSTSTGVGQFF.

This rearrangement joins TRBV30 to TRBJ1-3; D remains ambiguous. Trimming removed 3 bases at V and 10 bases at J, with 7 bases between. Germline V lookup: CDR1 GTSNPN, CDR2 SVGIG (reference sequence). The CDR3 sequence is 10 residues long. DNA for the CDR3: TGTGCCTGGAGCTCCGGGACCATATATTTT. Translated, it gives CAWSSGTIYF.

The V call is TRBV18, the J call TRBJ1-1; tentative D call: TRBD1 (6 bases). Germline CDR1 KGHSH, CDR2 LQKENI. The CDR3 loop spans 17 amino acids. The V end lost 3 bases, the J end lost 5 bases, and 22 bases lay between the germline ends. CDR3 coding DNA: TGTGCCAGCTCACCGAACAGGGACGTTTTCTCGGGGACTGAAGCTTTCTTT. Its translation: CASSPNRDVFSGTEAFF.

Details on this clone: The junction departs from germline at one end; a sequencing error may be responsible. This rearrangement joins TRBV20-1 to TRBJ1-4, with D possibly being TRBD1 (5 bases). This CDR3 spans 9 amino acids. Germline CDR1 DFQATT, CDR2 SNEGSKA (reference sequence). CDR3: CSASNIGAF. The CDR3 DNA sequence: TGCAGTGCTAGTAACATCGGGGCTTTC.

The rearrangement uses TRBV30 and TRBJ1-4; 11 bases are a match to TRBD1. V gave up 2 bases and J gave up 7 bases; unmatched junction bases: 9. CDR3 size: 16 residues. CDR1 and CDR2 from the germline V gene are GTSNPN and SVGIG (reference sequence). The chain's CDR3 is CAWSPGTGGRGEKLFF. CDR3 in DNA: TGTGCCTGGAGTCCCGGGACAGGGGGTAGGGGTGAAAAACTGTTTTTT. The full variable domain, with the rest looked up from reference TRBV30 and TRBJ1-4, is SQTIHQWPATLVQPVGSPLSLECTVEGTSNPNLYWYRQAAGRGLQLLFYSVGIGQISSEVPQNLSASRPQDRQFILSSKKLLLSDSGFYLCAWSPGTGGRGEKLFFGSGTQLSVL.

CDR3 region: CASSQDGGFSTDTQYF. The CDR3 nucleotides are TGTGCCAGCAGCCAAGATGGAGGATTTAGCACAGATACGCAGTATTTT. The rearrangement uses TRBV14 and TRBJ2-3; D is possibly TRBD2 (5 bases). From germline, CDR1 is SGHDN and CDR2 FVKESK. The CDR3 sequence is 16 residues long. V was trimmed by 0 bases and J by 0 bases, leaving 10 bases between them.

The rearrangement links TRBV7-9 to TRBJ2-7; D perhaps matches TRBD1 (7 bases). Germline CDR1 reads SEHNR; CDR2 reads FQNEAQ (reference sequence). Trimming left V 7 bases short and J 7 bases short, with 11 bases between. The CDR3 runs to 11 residues. CDR3 protein: CASTSGGEQYF. The CDR3 coding sequence is TGTGCCAGCACCTCAGGGGGGGAGCAGTACTTC.

The chain employs TRBV7-2 and TRBJ1-1; D remains unclear. The V gene lost 3 bases and the J gene lost 7 bases, with 12 bases spanning the gap. The CDR3 sequence is 13 residues long. The germline gives CDR1 SGHTA, CDR2 FQGNSA. CDR3 sequence reads: CASSFTSQFEAFF. CDR3 DNA sequence: TGTGCCAGCAGCTTCACCAGCCAGTTTGAAGCTTTCTTT.

This clone was found once. V gene TRBV5-1 combines with J gene TRBJ2-5, with unresolved D. Trimming left V 2 bases short and J 9 bases short, with 17 bases between. CDR1 and CDR2 from the germline V gene are SGHRS and YFSETQ. The CDR3 covers 14 residues. As DNA, the CDR3 is TGCGCCAGCAGCTTTAGCACGGAACTCATGGCCCAGTACTTC. Encoded protein: CASSFSTELMAQYF.

The rearrangement links TRBV7-9 to TRBJ1-3; 9 nucleotides align to TRBD1. Germline lookup yields CDR1 SEHNR and CDR2 FQNEAQ (reference sequence). The CDR3 runs to 17 residues. The trim removed 10 bases at V and 1 base at J, leaving 14 bases unmatched. CDR3 sequence (DNA): TGTGCCACCCCCAACACCGGGACAGGGTCATCTGGAAACACCATATATTTT. Translated: CATPNTGTGSSGNTIYF.